This entry lists 9 T cell receptor beta chains sequenced from one sample in a study of blood T cell repertoires in COVID-19. Some clones are missing from TCRdb's copy, which holds only in-frame ones; the method was immunoSEQ multiplex PCR. This table has 100,000 to 130,000 clones, about 80% appearing once. Source material: peripheral blood. The receptors were sampled from a man aged 65-85 years with acute or convalescent COVID-19.

V and J are TRBV19 and TRBJ1-3; 7 bases match TRBD1. CDR1 and CDR2 (germline): LNHDA, SQIVND (reference sequence). J was trimmed by 0 bases and V by 4 bases; bases with no gene match: 6. The CDR3 totals 16 residues. This chain's CDR3 is CASSKDRSSSGNTIYF. The CDR3 region has the DNA TGTGCCAGTAGTAAGGACAGGTCGAGCTCTGGAAACACCATATATTTT.

This chain joins TRBV5-1 and TRBJ1-2; a weak D match, TRBD1 (6 bases). Germline CDR1 reads SGHRS; CDR2 reads YFSETQ. Trimming took off 1 base at V and 0 bases at J, with 13 bases between the two ends. The length of the CDR3 is 16 residues. The CDR3 coding sequence is TGCGCCAGCAGCTTGTCAGGGGCGGAGGCTAACTATGGCTACACCTTC. This translates into CASSLSGAEANYGYTF.

The chain combines TRBV5-6 with TRBJ2-5; TRBD1 is a possible D gene (5 bases). V gave up 4 bases and J gave up 3 bases, with 13 bases separating them. Germline V gene sequence: CDR1 SGHDT, CDR2 YYEEEE. The CDR3 is made up of 14 amino acids. CDR3 in DNA: TGTGCCAGCAGCCCTTGGGCCAGGGAAGAGACCCAGTACTTC. It codes for CASSPWAREETQYF.

J is TRBJ2-7 and V is TRBV25-1; D possibly corresponds to TRBD1 (6 bases). There are 14 residues in the CDR3. CDR1 and CDR2 from the germline V gene are MGHDK and SYGVNS. V was cut by 5 bases and J by 0 bases, with 11 bases left in between. CDR3 protein: CASSSQGSSYEQYF. The CDR3 region has the DNA TGTGCCAGCAGTTCACAGGGATCCTCCTACGAGCAGTACTTC.

This clone was recorded only once. V usage is TRBV19 and J usage is TRBJ2-7; D is uncertain. The ends were cut back, 3 bases at V and 4 bases at J, with 10 bases in the middle. The CDR3 contains 13 residues. Per germline, CDR1 LNHDA and CDR2 SQIVND (reference sequence). CDR3 residues: CASSIEAPYEQYF. In DNA, the CDR3 is TGTGCCAGTAGTATCGAGGCGCCGTACGAGCAGTACTTC.

The chain joins TRBV3-1 (or the pseudogene TRBV3-2) to TRBJ1-5; 8 bases align to TRBD1. Germline V gene data show CDR1 as LGHDT and CDR2 as YNNKEL (reference sequence). V dropped 1 base and J dropped 2; count of bases not matched to a gene: 4. The CDR3 runs to 16 residues. The CDR3 spells CASSQGGGQGNQPQHF. The CDR3 DNA is TGTGCCAGCAGCCAAGGCGGGGGACAGGGCAATCAGCCCCAGCATTTT.

This chain uses TRBV6-2 or TRBV6-3 with TRBJ1-5; the match to TRBD1 covers 10 bases. CDR3 length: 16 amino acids. The V and J ends lost 5 bases and 3 bases, in that order; junction bases with no gene match: 7. CDR1 and CDR2 from the germline V gene are MNHEY and SVGEGT. The CDR3 is CASSRAGTGDNQPQHF. CDR3 DNA: TGTGCCAGCAGTCGTGCCGGGACAGGGGACAATCAGCCCCAGCATTTT.

This clone was observed a handful of times. The chain carries TRBV27 and TRBJ1-5, with TRBD1 matching over 7 bases. V was pared by 8 bases and J by 6 bases, with 7 bases of the junction left unmatched. In germline, CDR1 is MNHEY, CDR2 SMNVEV (reference sequence). CDR3 length equals 13 residues. CDR3 in amino acids: CASGGGGSQPQHF. In nucleotides, the CDR3 is TGTGCCAGCGGCGGAGGGGGCAGTCAGCCCCAGCATTTT.

The J gene is TRBJ2-1, the V gene TRBV5-1; unclear D gene. The germline V and J ends were trimmed by 3 bases and 10 bases, with 11 bases remaining between them. From germline, CDR1 is SGHRS and CDR2 YFSETQ. This CDR3 region has 12 residues. The CDR3 sequence is CASSSPLGEQFF. The CDR3 region has the DNA TGCGCCAGCAGCTCACCCCTCGGGGAGCAGTTCTTC.